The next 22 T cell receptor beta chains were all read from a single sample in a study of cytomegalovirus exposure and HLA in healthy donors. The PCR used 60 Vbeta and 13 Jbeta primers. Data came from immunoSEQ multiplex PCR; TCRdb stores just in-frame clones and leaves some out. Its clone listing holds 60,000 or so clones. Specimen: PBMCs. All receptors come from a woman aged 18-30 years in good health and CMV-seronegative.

This CDR3 reads CASSESVTHRNTEAFF. CDR3 DNA: TGTGCCAGCAGTGAATCAGTGACACACCGGAACACTGAAGCTTTCTTT. This sequence joins TRBV25-1 and TRBJ1-1, with no clear D. This CDR3 is built from 16 residues. CDR1 and CDR2 from the germline V gene are MGHDK and SYGVNS. Trimming pared 1 base from V and 1 base from J, leaving 13 bases between.

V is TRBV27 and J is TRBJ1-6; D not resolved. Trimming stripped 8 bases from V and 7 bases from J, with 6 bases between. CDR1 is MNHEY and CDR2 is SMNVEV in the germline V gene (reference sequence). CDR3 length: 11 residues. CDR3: CASGLNSPLHF. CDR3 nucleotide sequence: TGTGCCAGCGGACTAAATTCACCCCTCCACTTT.

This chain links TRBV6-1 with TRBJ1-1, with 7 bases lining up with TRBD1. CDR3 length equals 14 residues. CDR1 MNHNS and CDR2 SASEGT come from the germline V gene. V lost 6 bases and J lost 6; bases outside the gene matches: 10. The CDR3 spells CASRELGQDAEAFF. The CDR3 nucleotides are TGTGCCAGCAGAGAACTAGGACAGGACGCTGAAGCTTTCTTT.

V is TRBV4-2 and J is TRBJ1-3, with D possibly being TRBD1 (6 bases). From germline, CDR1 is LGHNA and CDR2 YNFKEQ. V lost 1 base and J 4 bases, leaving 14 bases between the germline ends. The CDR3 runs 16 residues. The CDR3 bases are TGTGCCAGCAGCCAAGGTGCAGGGGCCTGGGGAAACACCATATATTTT. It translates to CASSQGAGAWGNTIYF.

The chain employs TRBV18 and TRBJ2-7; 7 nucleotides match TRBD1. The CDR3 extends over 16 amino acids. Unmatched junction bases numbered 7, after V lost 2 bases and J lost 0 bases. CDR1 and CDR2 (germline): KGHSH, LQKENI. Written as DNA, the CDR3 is TGTGCCAGCTCACCATTGACAGGGTTCTCCTCCTACGAGCAGTACTTC. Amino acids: CASSPLTGFSSYEQYF.

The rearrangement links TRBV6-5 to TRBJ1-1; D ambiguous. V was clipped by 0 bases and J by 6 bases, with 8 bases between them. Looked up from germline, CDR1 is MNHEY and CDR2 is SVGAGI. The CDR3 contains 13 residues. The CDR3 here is CASSYSWRAEAFF. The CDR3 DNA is TGTGCCAGCAGTTACTCTTGGAGGGCTGAAGCTTTCTTT.

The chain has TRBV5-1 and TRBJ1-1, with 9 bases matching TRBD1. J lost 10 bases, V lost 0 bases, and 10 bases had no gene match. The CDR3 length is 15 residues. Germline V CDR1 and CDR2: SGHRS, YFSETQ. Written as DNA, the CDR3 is TGCGCCAGCAGCTTGGAAACAGGGGGCCTGGATAGAGCTTTCTTT. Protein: CASSLETGGLDRAFF.

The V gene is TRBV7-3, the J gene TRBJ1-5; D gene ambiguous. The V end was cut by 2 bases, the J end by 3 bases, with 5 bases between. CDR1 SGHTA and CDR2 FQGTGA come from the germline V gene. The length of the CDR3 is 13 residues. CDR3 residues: CASSLSLNQPQHF. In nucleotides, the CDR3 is TGTGCCAGCAGCTTATCCCTCAATCAGCCCCAGCATTTT.

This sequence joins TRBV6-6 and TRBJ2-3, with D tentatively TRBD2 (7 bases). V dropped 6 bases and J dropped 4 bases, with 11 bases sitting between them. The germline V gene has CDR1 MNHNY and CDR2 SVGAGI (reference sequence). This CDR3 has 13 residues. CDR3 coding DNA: TGTGCCAGCAGCCTAGGGGGGGCAGATACGCAGTATTTT. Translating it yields CASSLGGADTQYF.

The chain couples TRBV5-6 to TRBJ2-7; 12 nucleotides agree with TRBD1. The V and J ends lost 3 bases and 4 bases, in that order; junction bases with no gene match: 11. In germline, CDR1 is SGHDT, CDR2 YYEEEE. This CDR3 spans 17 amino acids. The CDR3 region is CASSSPGQGAIGYEQYF. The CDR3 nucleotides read TGTGCCAGCAGCTCACCGGGACAGGGGGCAATAGGGTACGAGCAGTACTTC.

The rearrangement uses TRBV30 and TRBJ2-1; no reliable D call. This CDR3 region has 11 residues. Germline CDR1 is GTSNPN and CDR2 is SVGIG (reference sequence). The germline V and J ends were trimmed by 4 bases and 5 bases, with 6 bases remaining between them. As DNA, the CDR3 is TGTGCCTGGAAAATAGACAATGAGCAGTTCTTC. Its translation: CAWKIDNEQFF.

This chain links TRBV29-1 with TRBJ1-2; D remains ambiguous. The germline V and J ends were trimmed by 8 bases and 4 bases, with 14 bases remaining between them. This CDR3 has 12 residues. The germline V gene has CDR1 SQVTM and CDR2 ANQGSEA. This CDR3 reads CSTSRGPYGYTF. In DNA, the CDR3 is TGCAGCACGTCAAGAGGGCCCTATGGCTACACCTTC.

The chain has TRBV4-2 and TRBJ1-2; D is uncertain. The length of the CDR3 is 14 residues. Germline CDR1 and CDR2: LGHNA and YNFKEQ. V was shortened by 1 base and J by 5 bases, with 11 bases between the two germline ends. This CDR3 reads CASSQVQDAYGYTF. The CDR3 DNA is TGTGCCAGCAGCCAAGTGCAGGATGCTTATGGCTACACCTTC.

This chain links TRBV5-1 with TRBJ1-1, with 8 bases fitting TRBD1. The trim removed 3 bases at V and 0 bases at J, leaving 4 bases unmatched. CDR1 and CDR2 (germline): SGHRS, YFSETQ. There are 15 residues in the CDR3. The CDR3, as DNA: TGCGCCAGCAGCTGGGACAGGCCTATGAACACTGAAGCTTTCTTT. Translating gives CASSWDRPMNTEAFF.

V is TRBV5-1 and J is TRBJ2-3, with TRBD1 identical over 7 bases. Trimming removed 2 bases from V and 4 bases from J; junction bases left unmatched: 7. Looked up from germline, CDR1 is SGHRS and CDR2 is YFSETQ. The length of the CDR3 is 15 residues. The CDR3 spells CASSLGQASPDTQYF. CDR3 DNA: TGCGCCAGCAGCTTAGGACAGGCCTCACCAGATACGCAGTATTTT.

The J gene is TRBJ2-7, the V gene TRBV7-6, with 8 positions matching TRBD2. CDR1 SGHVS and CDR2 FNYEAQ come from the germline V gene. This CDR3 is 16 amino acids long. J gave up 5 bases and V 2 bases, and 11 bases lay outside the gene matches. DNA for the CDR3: TGTGCCAGCAGCTTAATACCTCGGGAGGGAAACGACGAGCAGTACTTC. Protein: CASSLIPREGNDEQYF.

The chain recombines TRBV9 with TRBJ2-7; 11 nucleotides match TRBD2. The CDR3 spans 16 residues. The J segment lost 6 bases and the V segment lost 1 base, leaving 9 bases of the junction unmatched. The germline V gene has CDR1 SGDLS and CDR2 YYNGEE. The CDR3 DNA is TGTGCCAGCAGCGTAACTAGCGGGAGTATCCTGGGCGAGCAGTACTTC. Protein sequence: CASSVTSGSILGEQYF.

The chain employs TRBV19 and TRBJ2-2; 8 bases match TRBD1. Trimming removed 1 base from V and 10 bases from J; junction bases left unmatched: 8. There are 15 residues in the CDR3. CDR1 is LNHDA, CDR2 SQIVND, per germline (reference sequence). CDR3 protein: CASSIGQGAFLELFF. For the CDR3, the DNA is TGTGCCAGTAGTATAGGGCAGGGGGCTTTTTTGGAGCTGTTTTTT. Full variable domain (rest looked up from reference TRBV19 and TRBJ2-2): DGGITQSPKYLFRKEGQNVTLSCEQNLNHDAMYWYRQDPGQGLRLIYYSQIVNDFQKGDIAEGYSVSREKKESFPLTVTSAQKNPTAFYLCASSIGQGAFLELFFGEGSRLTVL.

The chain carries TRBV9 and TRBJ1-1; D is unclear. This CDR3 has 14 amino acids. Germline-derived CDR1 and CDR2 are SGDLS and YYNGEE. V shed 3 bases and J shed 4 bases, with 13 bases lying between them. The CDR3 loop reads CASSGPIGGTEAFF. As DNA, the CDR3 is TGTGCCAGCAGCGGTCCAATCGGAGGCACTGAAGCTTTCTTT.

CDR3 amino acids: CASSYSGTSGSYEQYF. The CDR3 coding sequence is TGTGCCAGCAGTTATTCCGGGACTAGCGGCTCCTACGAGCAGTACTTC. This chain links TRBV6-5 with TRBJ2-7; 11 positions agree with TRBD2. Germline CDR1 is MNHEY and CDR2 is SVGAGI. This CDR3 is built from 16 residues. J lost 0 bases, V lost 3 bases, and 4 bases had no gene match.

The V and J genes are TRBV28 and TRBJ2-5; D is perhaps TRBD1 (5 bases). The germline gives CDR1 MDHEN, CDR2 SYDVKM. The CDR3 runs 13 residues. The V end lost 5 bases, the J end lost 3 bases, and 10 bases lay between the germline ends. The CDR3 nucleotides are TGTGCCAGCAGTCAAGGGGCTAAAGAGACCCAGTACTTC. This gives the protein CASSQGAKETQYF. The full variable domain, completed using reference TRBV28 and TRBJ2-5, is DVKVTQSSRYLVKRTGEKVFLECVQDMDHENMFWYRQDPGLGLRLIYFSYDVKMKEKGDIPEGYSVSREKKERFSLILESASTNQTSMYLCASSQGAKETQYFGPGTRLLVL.

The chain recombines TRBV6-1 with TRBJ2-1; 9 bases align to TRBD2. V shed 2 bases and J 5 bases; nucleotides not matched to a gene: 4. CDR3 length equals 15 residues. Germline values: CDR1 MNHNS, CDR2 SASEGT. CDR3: CASSEWREGNNEQFF. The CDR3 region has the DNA TGTGCCAGCAGTGAATGGCGGGAGGGTAACAATGAGCAGTTCTTC.